Following are 17 T cell receptor beta chains from one sample sequenced in a study of blood T cell repertoires in COVID-19. Assay used: immunoSEQ multiplex PCR; TCRdb lists only in-frame clones, some missing. The sample lists around 150,000 clones, 84% occurring once. Sequencing was performed on peripheral blood. Receptors were obtained from a woman of 80 years or more with acute or convalescent COVID-19.

The chain links TRBV7-9 to TRBJ2-4, with unresolved D. The CDR3 covers 12 residues. V dropped 1 base and J dropped 7 bases, with 5 bases sitting between them. Per the germline V gene, CDR1 is SEHNR and CDR2 is FQNEAQ (reference sequence). The CDR3: CASSLGSNIQYF. The DNA for the CDR3 is TGTGCCAGCAGCTTAGGCAGTAACATTCAGTACTTC.

The chain combines TRBV9 with TRBJ2-7, with a tentative D call TRBD1 (6 bases). There are 14 residues in the CDR3. The V and J ends lost 0 bases and 3 bases respectively, with 10 bases between them. The germline V gene has CDR1 SGDLS and CDR2 YYNGEE. CDR3 loop: CASSVGRGIYEQYF. In DNA, the CDR3 is TGTGCCAGCAGCGTAGGAAGGGGGATCTACGAGCAGTACTTC. Using reference TRBV9 and TRBJ2-7 for the parts outside the CDR3, the full variable domain is DSGVTQTPKHLITATGQRVTLRCSPRSGDLSVYWYQQSLDQGLQFLIQYYNGEERAKGNILERFSAQQFPDLHSELNLSSLELGDSALYFCASSVGRGIYEQYFGPGTRLTVT.

The V call is TRBV5-1, the J call TRBJ1-3, with D possibly matching TRBD1 (6 bases). There are 15 residues in the CDR3. Germline V gives CDR1 SGHRS, CDR2 YFSETQ. Between the trimmed V and J ends, which lost 0 bases and 4 bases, there was a span of 11 bases. CDR3 residues: CASSLVQGTGNTIYF. Written as DNA, the CDR3 is TGCGCCAGCAGCTTGGTACAGGGCACAGGAAACACCATATATTTT.

V is TRBV6-4 and J is TRBJ2-3; TRBD1 matches at 8 bases. J lost 0 bases, V lost 8 bases, and 7 bases had no gene match. The CDR3 is 15 residues long. CDR1 MRHNA and CDR2 SNTAGT come from the germline V gene. The CDR3 region is CASAGTGGSTDTQYF. In DNA, the CDR3 is TGTGCCAGCGCCGGCACAGGGGGGAGCACAGATACGCAGTATTTT.

This clone was counted once. The rearrangement joins TRBV2 to TRBJ1-1, with 8 bases matching TRBD1. The CDR3 sequence is 12 residues long. CDR1 and CDR2 from the germline V gene are SNHLY and FYNNEI. V lost 9 bases to trimming and J lost 1 base; unmatched junction nucleotides: 1. The CDR3, as DNA: TGTGCCAGGGGGACAGGGAACACTGAAGCTTTCTTT. Encoded protein: CARGTGNTEAFF.

This chain links TRBV4-1 with TRBJ2-3; 8 bases map to TRBD1. J lost 4 bases, V lost 6 bases, and 9 bases had no gene match. The CDR3 is made up of 15 amino acids. Germline-derived CDR1 and CDR2 are MGHRA and YSYEKL. CDR3 region: CASSLGQGQADTQYF. The CDR3 region has the DNA TGCGCCAGCAGTCTCGGACAGGGTCAGGCAGATACGCAGTATTTT.

The gene calls are TRBV6-5 and TRBJ1-4; the match to TRBD1 covers 7 bases. V was clipped by 6 bases and J by 5 bases; unmatched bases: 9. This CDR3 comprises 15 residues. In germline, CDR1 is MNHEY, CDR2 SVGAGI. The CDR3 reads CASSQRTGRNEKLFF. In DNA, the CDR3 is TGTGCCAGCAGCCAGCGGACAGGCCGAAATGAAAAACTGTTTTTT.

This rearrangement joins TRBV25-1 to TRBJ2-3, with TRBD2 matching 7 bases. The germline V gene has CDR1 MGHDK and CDR2 SYGVNS. The CDR3 has 16 residues. V lost 2 bases, J lost 2 bases, and 7 bases stayed unmatched. CDR3 protein: CASSESLRGVTDTQYF. Here the CDR3 DNA reads TGTGCCAGCAGTGAAAGTCTCCGGGGGGTCACAGATACGCAGTATTTT.

This sequence joins TRBV6-1 and TRBJ2-5, with D tentatively TRBD2 (7 bases). Germline V gives CDR1 MNHNS, CDR2 SASEGT. V gave up 1 base and J gave up 4 bases, with 10 bases separating them. The CDR3 runs 14 residues. CDR3 region: CASSEGGGRETQYF. CDR3 nucleotides: TGTGCCAGCAGTGAAGGGGGGGGGCGAGAGACCCAGTACTTC.

The chain employs TRBV28 and TRBJ1-4, with D perhaps TRBD1 (6 bases). Germline CDR1 is MDHEN and CDR2 is SYDVKM. Trimming removed 5 bases from V and 7 bases from J, with 8 bases in between. This CDR3 region has 12 residues. The CDR3 coding sequence is TGTGCCAGCAGTGTCAGGGGTGAAAAACTGTTTTTT. Translating it yields CASSVRGEKLFF.

This chain uses TRBV19 with TRBJ2-2; a weak D match, TRBD1 (6 bases). Trimming stripped 1 base from V and 0 bases from J, with 21 bases between. This CDR3 contains 20 residues. Germline CDR1 reads LNHDA; CDR2 reads SQIVND (reference sequence). CDR3 sequence reads: CASSIVFDRFSLANTGELFF. CDR3 nucleotides: TGTGCCAGTAGTATAGTTTTCGACAGGTTCTCCCTCGCGAACACCGGGGAGCTGTTTTTT.

This rearrangement joins TRBV29-1 to TRBJ2-2, with 11 bases fitting TRBD2. Looked up from germline, CDR1 is SQVTM and CDR2 is ANQGSEA. V gave up 6 bases and J gave up 4 bases; unmatched junction bases: 13. CDR3 length equals 17 residues. Written as DNA, the CDR3 is TGCAGCGTGCTTCGACCGGGACTAGCGGAATTCACCGGGGAGCTGTTTTTT. Translating it yields CSVLRPGLAEFTGELFF.

This rearrangement joins TRBV19 to TRBJ2-3; 13 nucleotides align to TRBD2. The J segment lost 1 base and the V segment lost 10 bases, leaving 2 bases of the junction unmatched. The CDR3 extends over 14 amino acids. Germline V gives CDR1 LNHDA, CDR2 SQIVND (reference sequence). CDR3 in amino acids: CATGLAGGTDTQYF. CDR3 in DNA: TGTGCCACAGGACTAGCGGGGGGCACAGATACGCAGTATTTT.

The genes are TRBV19 and TRBJ1-5, with 9 bases that match TRBD1. The germline gives CDR1 LNHDA, CDR2 SQIVND (reference sequence). The V segment lost 9 bases and the J segment 2 bases; nucleotides outside the gene matches: 5. The CDR3 has 14 residues. The CDR3 DNA follows: TGTGCCAGCTCTACAGGGGGCGGCAATCAGCCCCAGCATTTT. Its protein product is CASSTGGGNQPQHF.

The chain carries TRBV2 and TRBJ2-1; weak D call: TRBD2 (7 bases). CDR3 length: 13 amino acids. With 0 bases removed from V and 9 bases from J, the gap between germline ends came to 9 bases. Germline assignment: CDR1 SNHLY and CDR2 FYNNEI. The CDR3 DNA reads as TGTGCCAGCAGTGAAGCAAGGGGGGGTGAGCAGTTCTTC. This codes for CASSEARGGEQFF.

This clone was seen only a few times. The chain carries TRBV19 and TRBJ2-2; TRBD1 matches at 7 bases. CDR1 LNHDA and CDR2 SQIVND come from the germline V gene (reference sequence). The CDR3 runs to 13 residues. With 6 bases clipped from V and 6 bases from J, the junction kept 4 bases outside the gene matches. Here the CDR3 DNA reads TGTGCCAGTAGGAACAGGGGATCCGGGGAGCTGTTTTTT. It translates to CASRNRGSGELFF.

A remark on this clone: This sample also contains other DNA sequences that code for the same CDR3. The CDR3 region is CASSPTGTYEQYF. DNA of the CDR3: TGTGCCAGCTCACCGACAGGAACCTACGAGCAGTACTTC. The rearrangement links TRBV18 to TRBJ2-7; D perhaps matches TRBD1 (6 bases). V shed 3 bases and J shed 2 bases, with 8 bases lying between them. Germline CDR1 KGHSH, CDR2 LQKENI. CDR3 length equals 13 residues.